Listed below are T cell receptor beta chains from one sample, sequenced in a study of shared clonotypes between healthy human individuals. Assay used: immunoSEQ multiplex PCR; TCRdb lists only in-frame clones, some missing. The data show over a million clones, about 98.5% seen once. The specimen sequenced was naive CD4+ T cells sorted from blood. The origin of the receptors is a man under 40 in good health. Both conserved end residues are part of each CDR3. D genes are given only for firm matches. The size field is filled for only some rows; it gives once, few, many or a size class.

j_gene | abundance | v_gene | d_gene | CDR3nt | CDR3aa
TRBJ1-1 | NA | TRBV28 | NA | TGTGCCAGCAGTCCCGGGGGTCGGACTGAAGCTTTCTTT | CASSPGGRTEAFF
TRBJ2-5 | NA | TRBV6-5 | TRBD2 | TGTGCCAGCAGTTTGATAGCGGGAGTCCAAGAGACCCAGTACTTC | CASSLIAGVQETQYF
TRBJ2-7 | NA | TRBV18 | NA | TGTGCCAGCTCACCACCGAGCGGTCCGGGCGGGCAGTACTTC | CASSPPSGPGGQYF
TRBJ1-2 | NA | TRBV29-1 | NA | TGCAGCGTTGAAGCCGATGGTGGCTACACCTTC | CSVEADGGYTF
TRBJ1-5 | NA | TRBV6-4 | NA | TGTGCCAGCAGTGGGGAGGACAATTATAGCAATCAGCCCCAGCATTTT | CASSGEDNYSNQPQHF
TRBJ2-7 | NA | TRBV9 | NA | TGTGCCAGCAGCGTTACTCCTTTGAACGAGCAGTACTTC | CASSVTPLNEQYF
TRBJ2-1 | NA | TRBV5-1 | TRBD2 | TGCGCCAGCAGCTTGTCTAGCGGGAGGGCCGATGAGCAGTTCTTC | CASSLSSGRADEQFF
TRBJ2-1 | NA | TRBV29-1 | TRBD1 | TGCAGCGCCGCGGGACAGGGTAACAATGAGCAGTTCTTC | CSAAGQGNNEQFF
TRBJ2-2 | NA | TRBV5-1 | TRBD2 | TGCGCCAGCAGCTTGGCCGGGAGGTGGAGGAACGCGAACACCGGGGAGCTGTTTTTT | CASSLAGRWRNANTGELFF
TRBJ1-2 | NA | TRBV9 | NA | TGTGCCAGCAGCACGTCAGGGAGCTCTTTTGTCTACACCTTC | CASSTSGSSFVYTF
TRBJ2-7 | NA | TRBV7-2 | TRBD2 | TGTGCCAGCAGCCCACGACTAGCGGGAAACTACGAGCAGTACTTC | CASSPRLAGNYEQYF
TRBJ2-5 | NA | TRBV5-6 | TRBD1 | TGTGCCAGCAGCTTGTGGGGGACAGGGTCTGGAGAGACCCAGTACTTC | CASSLWGTGSGETQYF
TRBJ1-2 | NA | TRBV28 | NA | TGTGCCAGCAGTTTATCTTGGGACTATGGCTACACCTTC | CASSLSWDYGYTF
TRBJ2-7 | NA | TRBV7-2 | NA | TGTGCCAGCAGGGTCGAGGCAGGCTACGAGCAGTACTTC | CASRVEAGYEQYF
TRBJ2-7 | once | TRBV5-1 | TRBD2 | TGCGCCAGCAGCTTGGCGGGCGGGAGCATCTACGAGCAGTACTTC | CASSLAGGSIYEQYF
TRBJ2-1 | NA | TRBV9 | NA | TGTGCCAGCAGCGTAGCCGGAGACCATTACAATGAGCAGTTCTTC | CASSVAGDHYNEQFF
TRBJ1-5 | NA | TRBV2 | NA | TGTGCCAGCAGTGCGGACAGCTACCTTCAGCCCCAGCATTTT | CASSADSYLQPQHF
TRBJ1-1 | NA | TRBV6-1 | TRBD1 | TGTGCCAGCAGTGAGCAGGGGGCGAACACTGAAGCTTTCTTT | CASSEQGANTEAFF
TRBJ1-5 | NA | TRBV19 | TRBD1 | TGTGCCAGTAGTAGGGCCCAGACAGGGCCATACCAGCCCCAGCATTTT | CASSRAQTGPYQPQHF
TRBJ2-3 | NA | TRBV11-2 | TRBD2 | TGTGCCAGCAGCTTAAGGGGGGCTAGCGGGGACCCGACAGATACGCAGTATTTT | CASSLRGASGDPTDTQYF
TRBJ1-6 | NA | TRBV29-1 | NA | TGCAGCGTTTCAGATGGGGATTCACCCCTCCACTTT | CSVSDGDSPLHF
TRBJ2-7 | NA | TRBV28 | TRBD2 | TGTGCCAGCATCGGTAGCGGGAGGGCCAGGTTGTCCTACGAGCAGTACTTC | CASIGSGRARLSYEQYF
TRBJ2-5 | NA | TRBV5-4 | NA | TGTGCCAGCAGCTTGCCTACAGGGATGGAAGAGACCCAGTACTTC | CASSLPTGMEETQYF
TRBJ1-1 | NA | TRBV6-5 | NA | TGTGCCAGCAGTTACTCGAGTGGGGGCACGGAGACTTTCTTT | CASSYSSGGTETFF
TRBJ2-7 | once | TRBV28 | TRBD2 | TGTGCCAGCAGACCAGGGAGGCTAGCGGGAGACGAGCAGTACTTC | CASRPGRLAGDEQYF
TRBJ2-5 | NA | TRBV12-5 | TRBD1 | TGTGCTAGTGGTTGGGACAGCCAAGAGACCCAGTACTTC | CASGWDSQETQYF
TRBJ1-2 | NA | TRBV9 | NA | TGTGCCAGCAGCGTAAGTGGCCGCGGGGGCTATGGCTACACCTTC | CASSVSGRGGYGYTF
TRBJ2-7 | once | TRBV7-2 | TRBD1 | TGTGCCAGCAGTCTACAGGGGTCGACACTATACGAGCAGTACTTC | CASSLQGSTLYEQYF
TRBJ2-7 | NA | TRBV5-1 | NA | TGCGCCAGCAGCGGCGGGACAGACTACGAGCAGTACTTC | CASSGGTDYEQYF
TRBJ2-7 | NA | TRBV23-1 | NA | TGCGCCAGCAGTCAATCGGAAGGGGGAGGTGTGTACGAGCAGTACTTC | CASSQSEGGGVYEQYF
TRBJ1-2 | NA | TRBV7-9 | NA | TGTGCCAGCAGCTCCGCGGACGGGATCCGGGGCTACACCTTC | CASSSADGIRGYTF
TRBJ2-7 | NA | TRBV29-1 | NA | TGCAGCGTGAGGGTCCGGCCGGAACGCTACGAGCAGTACTTC | CSVRVRPERYEQYF